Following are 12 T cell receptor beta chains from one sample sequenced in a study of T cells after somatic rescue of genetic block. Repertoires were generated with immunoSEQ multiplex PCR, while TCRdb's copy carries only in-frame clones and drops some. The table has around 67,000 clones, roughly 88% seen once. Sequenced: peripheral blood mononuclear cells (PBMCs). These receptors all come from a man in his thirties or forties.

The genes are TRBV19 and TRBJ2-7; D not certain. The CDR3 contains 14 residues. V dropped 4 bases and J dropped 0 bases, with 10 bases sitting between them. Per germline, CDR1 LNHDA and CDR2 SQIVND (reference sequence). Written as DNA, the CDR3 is TGTGCCAGTAGTAGGCAGGTCAGCTCCTACGAGCAGTACTTC. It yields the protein CASSRQVSSYEQYF. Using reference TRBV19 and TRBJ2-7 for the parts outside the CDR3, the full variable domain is DGGITQSPKYLFRKEGQNVTLSCEQNLNHDAMYWYRQDPGQGLRLIYYSQIVNDFQKGDIAEGYSVSREKKESFPLTVTSAQKNPTAFYLCASSRQVSSYEQYFGPGTRLTVT.

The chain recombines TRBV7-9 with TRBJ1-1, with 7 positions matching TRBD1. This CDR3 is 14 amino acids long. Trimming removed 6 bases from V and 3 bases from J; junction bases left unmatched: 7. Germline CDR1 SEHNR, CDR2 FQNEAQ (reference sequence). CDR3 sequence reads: CASSQGGRDTEAFF. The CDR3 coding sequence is TGTGCCAGCAGTCAGGGGGGGCGCGACACTGAAGCTTTCTTT.

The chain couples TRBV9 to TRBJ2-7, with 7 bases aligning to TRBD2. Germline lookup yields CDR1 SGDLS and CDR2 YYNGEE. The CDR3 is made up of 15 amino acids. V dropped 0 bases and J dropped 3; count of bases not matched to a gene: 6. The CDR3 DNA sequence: TGTGCCAGCAGCGTAGGTGTGTGGGAGGGCTACGAGCAGTACTTC. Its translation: CASSVGVWEGYEQYF.

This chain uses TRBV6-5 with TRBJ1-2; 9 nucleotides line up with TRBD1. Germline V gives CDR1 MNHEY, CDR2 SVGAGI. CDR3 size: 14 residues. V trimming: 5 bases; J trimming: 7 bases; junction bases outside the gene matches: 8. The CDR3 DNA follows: TGTGCCAGCAGTCCCTGGGGGACAGGGTCTGGCTACACCTTC. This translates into CASSPWGTGSGYTF.

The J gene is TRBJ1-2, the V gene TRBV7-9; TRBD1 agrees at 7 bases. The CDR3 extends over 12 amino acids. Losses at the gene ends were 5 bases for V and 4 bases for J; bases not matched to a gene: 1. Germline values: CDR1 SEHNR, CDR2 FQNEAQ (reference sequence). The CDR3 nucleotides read TGTGCCAGCAGCGGGGACAGCTATGGCTACACCTTC. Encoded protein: CASSGDSYGYTF.

This CDR3 is CASSGRGTTRSGANVLTF. CDR3 coding DNA: TGTGCCAGCAGTGGCCGCGGGACAACCCGCTCTGGGGCCAACGTCCTGACTTTC. J is TRBJ2-6 and V is TRBV6-1; the D call may be TRBD1 or TRBD2 (6 bases each). Germline lookup yields CDR1 MNHNS and CDR2 SASEGT. V lost 4 bases and J lost 0, with 16 bases in between. This CDR3 is 18 amino acids long.

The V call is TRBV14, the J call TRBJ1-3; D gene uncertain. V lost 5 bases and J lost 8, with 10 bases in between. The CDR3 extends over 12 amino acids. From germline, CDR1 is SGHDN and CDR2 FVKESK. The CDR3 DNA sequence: TGTGCCAGCAGCGCAACCGGGTACACCATATATTTT. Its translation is CASSATGYTIYF.

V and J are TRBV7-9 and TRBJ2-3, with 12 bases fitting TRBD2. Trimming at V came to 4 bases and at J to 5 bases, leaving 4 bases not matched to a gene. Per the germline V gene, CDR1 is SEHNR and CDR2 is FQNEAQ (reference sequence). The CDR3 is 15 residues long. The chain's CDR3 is CASSSRLAGEDTQYF. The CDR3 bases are TGTGCCAGCAGCTCTAGACTAGCGGGGGAAGATACGCAGTATTTT.

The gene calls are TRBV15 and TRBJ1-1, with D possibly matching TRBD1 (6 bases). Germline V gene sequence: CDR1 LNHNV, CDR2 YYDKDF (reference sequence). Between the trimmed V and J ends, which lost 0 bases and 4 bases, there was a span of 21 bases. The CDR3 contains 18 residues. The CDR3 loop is CATSRDSEARGLGTEAFF. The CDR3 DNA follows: TGTGCCACCAGCAGAGATAGTGAGGCGCGGGGGCTCGGCACTGAAGCTTTCTTT. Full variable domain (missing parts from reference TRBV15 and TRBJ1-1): DAMVIQNPRYQVTQFGKPVTLSCSQTLNHNVMYWYQQKSSQAPKLLFHYYDKDFNNEADTPDNFQSRRPNTSFCFLDIRSPGLGDTAMYLCATSRDSEARGLGTEAFFGQGTRLTVV.

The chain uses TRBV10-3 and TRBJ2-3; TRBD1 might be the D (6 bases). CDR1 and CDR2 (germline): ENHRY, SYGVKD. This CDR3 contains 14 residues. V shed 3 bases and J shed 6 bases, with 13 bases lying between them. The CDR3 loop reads CAISDRGVRDTQYF. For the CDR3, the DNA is TGTGCCATCAGTGACAGGGGCGTTCGGGATACGCAGTATTTT.

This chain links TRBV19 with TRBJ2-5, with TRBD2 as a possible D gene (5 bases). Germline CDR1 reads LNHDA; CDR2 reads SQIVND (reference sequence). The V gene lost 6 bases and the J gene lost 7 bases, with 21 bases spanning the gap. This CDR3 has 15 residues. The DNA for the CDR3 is TGTGCCAGTAGCGGAGCCGGGCGGAGCGGCGGGACCCAGTACTTC. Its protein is CASSGAGRSGGTQYF. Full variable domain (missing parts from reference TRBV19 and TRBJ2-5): DGGITQSPKYLFRKEGQNVTLSCEQNLNHDAMYWYRQDPGQGLRLIYYSQIVNDFQKGDIAEGYSVSREKKESFPLTVTSAQKNPTAFYLCASSGAGRSGGTQYFGPGTRLLVL.

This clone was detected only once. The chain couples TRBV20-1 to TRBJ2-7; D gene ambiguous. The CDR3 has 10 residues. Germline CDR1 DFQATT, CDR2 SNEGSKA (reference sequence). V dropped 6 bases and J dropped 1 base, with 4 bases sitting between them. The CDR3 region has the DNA TGCAGTGCCTTATCCTACGAGCAGTACTTC. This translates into CSALSYEQYF.